These 3 T cell receptor beta chains were sequenced from one sample in a study of cytomegalovirus exposure and HLA in healthy donors listed by TCRdb under 2017. The library was built by means of the immunoSEQ multiplex PCR assay. Sourced from immuneACCESS, this table was stored by TCRdb with only in-frame sequences that have V and J called. A share of the clones is absent; for the studies checked, an unresolved V gene accounts for under half, and the remainder has no known explanation. The sample includes around 55,000 clones, with 75% to 95% observed a single time. About 3% of the sample belongs to the ten largest clones. The source material was PBMCs. Source of these receptors: a man younger than 35 in good health and CMV-seronegative.

The rearrangement joins TRBV19 to TRBJ1-5, with D maybe TRBD1 (6 bases). Germline CDR1 LNHDA, CDR2 SQIVND (reference sequence). The CDR3 has 14 residues. Between the trimmed V and J ends, which lost 5 bases and 5 bases, there was a span of 13 bases. For the CDR3, the DNA is TGTGCCAGTAGTCCCCGGGACATCTATCAGCCCCAGCATTTT. Its protein is CASSPRDIYQPQHF.

The chain employs TRBV29-1 and TRBJ2-1, with D unresolved. The germline gives CDR1 SQVTM, CDR2 ANQGSEA. There are 15 residues in the CDR3. V was trimmed by 1 base and J by 3 bases, leaving 13 bases between them. The CDR3 spells CSVEGVRSDYNEQFF. The CDR3 DNA follows: TGCAGCGTTGAAGGGGTACGGAGTGACTACAATGAGCAGTTCTTC.

V and J are TRBV19 and TRBJ2-1; no reliable D call. Trimming took off 6 bases at V and 0 bases at J, with 12 bases between the two ends. Germline CDR1 and CDR2: LNHDA and SQIVND (reference sequence). CDR3 length: 15 residues. CDR3: CASSVIMSSYNEQFF. The CDR3 coding sequence is TGTGCCAGTAGCGTTATAATGAGCTCCTACAATGAGCAGTTCTTC.